This section outlines one T cell receptor (beta chain) sequence together with its context. This specimen comes from a study of T cell responses to AZD1222 COVID-19 vaccine. Looked up from germline, CDR1 is LNHDA and CDR2 is SQIVND (reference sequence). V lost 5 bases and J lost 3; bases outside the gene matches: 10. The CDR3 is 16 residues long. The table came from immunoSEQ multiplex PCR; TCRdb's copy has only in-frame clones and leaves some out. Seen here are some 150,000 clones, 91% observed once, and the top ten hold less than 5.5%. Sequencing was performed on peripheral blood, taken on day 0 of AZD1222 vaccination. This sequence joins TRBV19 and TRBJ1-5; 7 nucleotides align to TRBD1. The receptor comes from an adult in good health. The CDR3 nucleotides are TGTGCCAGTAGTGTTCGCAGGGGGACTAACAATCAGCCCCAGCATTTT. It codes for CASSVRRGTNNQPQHF.